This T cell receptor (beta chain) appears in the sequencing data of a study of shared clonotypes between healthy human individuals. Libraries were prepared by immunoSEQ multiplex PCR; TCRdb keeps only in-frame clonotypes and omits some of them. Among around 340,000 clones, less than 75% were seen once, and the ten largest hold more than 9%. The CDR3 has 14 residues. The V and J ends lost 3 bases and 0 bases respectively, with 7 bases between them. Germline V gene sequence: CDR1 SGHRS, CDR2 YFSETQ. The sequenced sample consisted of memory CD4+ T cells sorted from blood. Specified subset: CD45RA-negative fraction. The TCR originated in a man aged 25 to 40 in good health. The J gene is TRBJ2-4, the V gene TRBV5-1; D may be TRBD1 (5 bases). The CDR3 sequence: CASSSTVAKNIQYF. Written as DNA, the CDR3 is TGCGCCAGCAGCTCGACAGTAGCCAAAAACATTCAGTACTTC.